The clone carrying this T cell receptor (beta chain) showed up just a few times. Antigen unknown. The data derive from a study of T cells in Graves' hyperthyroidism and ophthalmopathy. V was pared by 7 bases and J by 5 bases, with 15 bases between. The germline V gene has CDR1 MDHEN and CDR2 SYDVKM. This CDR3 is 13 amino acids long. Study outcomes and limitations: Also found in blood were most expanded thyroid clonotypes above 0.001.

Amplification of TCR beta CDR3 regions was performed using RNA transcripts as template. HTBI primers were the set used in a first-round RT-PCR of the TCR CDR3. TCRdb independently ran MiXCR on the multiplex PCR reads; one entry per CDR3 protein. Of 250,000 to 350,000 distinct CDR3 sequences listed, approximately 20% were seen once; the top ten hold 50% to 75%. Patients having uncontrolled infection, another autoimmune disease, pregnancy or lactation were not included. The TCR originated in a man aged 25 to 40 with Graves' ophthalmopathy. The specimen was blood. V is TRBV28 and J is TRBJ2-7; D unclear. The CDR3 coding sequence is TGTGCCAGCATCCCGGTGGGCCTTGACGAGCAGTACTTC. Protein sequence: CASIPVGLDEQYF.